This T cell receptor beta chain was identified during a study of cytomegalovirus exposure and HLA in healthy donors. Study results and caveats: Near-uniform donor sequencing depth was presumed by presence/absence analyses. A missense DCLRE1C variant was associated with V- and J-gene trimming of TCR beta chains in a later analysis, and an independent cohort replicated the association.

This clone appeared a few times. The antigen remains unidentified. As for the donors, each was a healthy bone marrow donor. Researchers ran the PCR with 60 Vbeta and 13 Jbeta primers. Produced via immunoSEQ multiplex PCR; TCRdb's table is partial and in-frame only. The table records around 94,000 clones, roughly 86% of them present only once. Germline-derived CDR1 and CDR2 are KGHSH and LQKENI. The CDR3 is made up of 14 amino acids. Trimming shortened V by 4 bases and J by 7 bases, and 16 bases separated the two germline ends. This chain uses TRBV18 with TRBJ1-1; TRBD1 might be the D (5 bases). The sequence derives from a human donor in good health. Sequencing was done on a sample of PBMCs. The CDR3 loop is CASSLGQGTVEAFF. The DNA of the CDR3 is TGTGCCAGCTCACTCGGTCAGGGTACCGTTGAAGCTTTCTTT.